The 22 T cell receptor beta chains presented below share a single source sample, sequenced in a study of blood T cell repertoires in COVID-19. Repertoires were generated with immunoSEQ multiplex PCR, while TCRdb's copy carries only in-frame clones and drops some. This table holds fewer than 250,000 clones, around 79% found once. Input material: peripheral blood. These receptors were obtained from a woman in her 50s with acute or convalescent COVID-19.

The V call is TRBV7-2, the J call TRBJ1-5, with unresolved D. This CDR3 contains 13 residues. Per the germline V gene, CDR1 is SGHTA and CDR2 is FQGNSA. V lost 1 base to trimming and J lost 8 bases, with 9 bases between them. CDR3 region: CASSLVDAEPQHF. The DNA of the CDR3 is TGTGCCAGCAGCTTAGTGGATGCGGAGCCCCAGCATTTT.

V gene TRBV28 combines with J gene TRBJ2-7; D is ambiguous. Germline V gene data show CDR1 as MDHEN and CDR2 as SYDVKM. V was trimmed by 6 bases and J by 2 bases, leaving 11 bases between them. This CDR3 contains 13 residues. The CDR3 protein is CASRKTPAYEQYF. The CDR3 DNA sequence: TGTGCCAGCAGAAAAACACCTGCCTACGAGCAGTACTTC.

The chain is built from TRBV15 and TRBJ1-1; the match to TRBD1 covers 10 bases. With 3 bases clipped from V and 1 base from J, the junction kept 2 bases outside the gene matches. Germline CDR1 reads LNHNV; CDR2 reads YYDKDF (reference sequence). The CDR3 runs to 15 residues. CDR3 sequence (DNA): TGTGCCACCAGCAGGGACAGGGGGTCGAACACTGAAGCTTTCTTT. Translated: CATSRDRGSNTEAFF.

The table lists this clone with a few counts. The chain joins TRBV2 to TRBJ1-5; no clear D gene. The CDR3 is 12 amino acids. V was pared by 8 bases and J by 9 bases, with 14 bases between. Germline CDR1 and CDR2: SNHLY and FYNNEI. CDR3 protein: CASLAAGGPQHF. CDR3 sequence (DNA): TGTGCCAGCCTTGCGGCAGGAGGGCCCCAGCATTTT.

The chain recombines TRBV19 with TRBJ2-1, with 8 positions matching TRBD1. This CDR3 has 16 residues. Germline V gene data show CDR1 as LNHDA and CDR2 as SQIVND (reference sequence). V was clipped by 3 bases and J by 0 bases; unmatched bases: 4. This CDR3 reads CASSIGQGSSYNEQFF. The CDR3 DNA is TGTGCCAGTAGTATCGGACAGGGTAGCTCCTACAATGAGCAGTTCTTC.

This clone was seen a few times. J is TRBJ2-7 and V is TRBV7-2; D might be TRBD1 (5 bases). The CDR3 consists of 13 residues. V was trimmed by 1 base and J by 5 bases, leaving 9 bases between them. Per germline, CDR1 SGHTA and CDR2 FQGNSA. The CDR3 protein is CASSLGQGNEQYF. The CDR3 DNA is TGTGCCAGCAGCTTAGGGCAGGGTAACGAGCAGTACTTC.

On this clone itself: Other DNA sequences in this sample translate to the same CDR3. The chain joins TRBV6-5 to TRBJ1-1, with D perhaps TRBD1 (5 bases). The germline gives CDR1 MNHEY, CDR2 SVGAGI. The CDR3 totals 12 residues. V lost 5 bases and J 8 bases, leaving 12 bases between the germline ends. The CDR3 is CASSRGTAEAFF. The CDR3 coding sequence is TGTGCCAGCAGTCGAGGGACTGCGGAAGCTTTCTTT.

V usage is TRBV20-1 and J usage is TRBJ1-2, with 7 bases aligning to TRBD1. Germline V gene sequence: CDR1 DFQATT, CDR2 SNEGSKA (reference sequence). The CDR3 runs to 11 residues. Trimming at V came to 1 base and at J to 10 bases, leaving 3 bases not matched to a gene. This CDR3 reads CSARVGQVYTF. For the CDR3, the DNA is TGCAGTGCTAGAGTAGGACAGGTCTACACCTTC.

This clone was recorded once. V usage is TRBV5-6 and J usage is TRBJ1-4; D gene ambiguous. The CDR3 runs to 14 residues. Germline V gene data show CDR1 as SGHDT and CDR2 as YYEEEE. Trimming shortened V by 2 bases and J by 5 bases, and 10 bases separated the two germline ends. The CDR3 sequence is CASSLRSRNEKLFF. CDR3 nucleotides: TGTGCCAGCAGCTTACGGAGTAGAAATGAAAAACTGTTTTTT.

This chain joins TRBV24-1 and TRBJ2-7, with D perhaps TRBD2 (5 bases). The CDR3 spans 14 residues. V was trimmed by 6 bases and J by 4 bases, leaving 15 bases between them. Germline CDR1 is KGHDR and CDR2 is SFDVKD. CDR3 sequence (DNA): TGTGCCACCAGTAAAACGGGGTCCTTATACGAGCAGTACTTC. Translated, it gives CATSKTGSLYEQYF.

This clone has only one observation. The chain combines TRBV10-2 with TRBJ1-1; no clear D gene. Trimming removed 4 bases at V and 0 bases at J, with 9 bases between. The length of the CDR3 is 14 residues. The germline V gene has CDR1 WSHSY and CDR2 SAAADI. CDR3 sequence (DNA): TGCGCCAGCAGTGGGGAGGTTCTGAACACTGAAGCTTTCTTT. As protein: CASSGEVLNTEAFF.

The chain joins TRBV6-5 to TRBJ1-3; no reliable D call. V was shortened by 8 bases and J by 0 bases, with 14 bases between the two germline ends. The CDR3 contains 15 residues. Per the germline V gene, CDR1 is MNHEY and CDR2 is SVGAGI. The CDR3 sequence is CASGRAGISGNTIYF. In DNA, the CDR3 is TGTGCCAGCGGACGGGCGGGGATCTCTGGAAACACCATATATTTT.

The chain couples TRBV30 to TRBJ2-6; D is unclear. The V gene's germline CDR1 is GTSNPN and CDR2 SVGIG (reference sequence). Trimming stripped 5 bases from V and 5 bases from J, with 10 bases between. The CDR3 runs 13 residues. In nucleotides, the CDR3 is TGTGCCTGGGACGGCGACTGGGCCAACGTCCTGACTTTC. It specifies CAWDGDWANVLTF.

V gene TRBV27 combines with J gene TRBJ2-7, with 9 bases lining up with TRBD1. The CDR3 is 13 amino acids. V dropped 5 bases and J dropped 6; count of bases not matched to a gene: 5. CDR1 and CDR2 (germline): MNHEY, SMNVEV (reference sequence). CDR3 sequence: CASSPRDRVEQYF. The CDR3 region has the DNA TGTGCCAGCAGTCCCCGGGACAGGGTCGAGCAGTACTTC.

The CDR3 region has the DNA TGCAGTGCTAGTACTGGTAATGACTATGGCTACACCTTC. It translates to CSASTGNDYGYTF. The chain recombines TRBV20-1 with TRBJ1-2; D is unclear. This CDR3 is 13 amino acids long. Deletions cut 3 bases from V and 3 bases from J, with 11 bases between. Germline values: CDR1 DFQATT, CDR2 SNEGSKA (reference sequence).

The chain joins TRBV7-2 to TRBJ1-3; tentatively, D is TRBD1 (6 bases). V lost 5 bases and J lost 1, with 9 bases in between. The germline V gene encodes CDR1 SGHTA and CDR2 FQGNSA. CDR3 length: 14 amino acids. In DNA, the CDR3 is TGTGCCAGCAGCCCGCAGGGGTCTGGAAACACCATATATTTT. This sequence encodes CASSPQGSGNTIYF.

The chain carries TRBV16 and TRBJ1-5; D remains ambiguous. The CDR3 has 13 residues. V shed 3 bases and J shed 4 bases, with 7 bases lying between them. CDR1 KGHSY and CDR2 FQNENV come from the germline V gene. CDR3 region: CASSQNINQPQHF. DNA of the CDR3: TGTGCCAGCAGCCAGAACATAAATCAGCCCCAGCATTTT.

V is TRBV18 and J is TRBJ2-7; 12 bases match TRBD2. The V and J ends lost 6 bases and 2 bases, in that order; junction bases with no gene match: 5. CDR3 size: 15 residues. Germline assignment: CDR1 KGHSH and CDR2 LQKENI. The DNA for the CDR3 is TGTGCCAGCTCGACCAGGACTAGCGGGGCCTACGAGCAGTACTTC. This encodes CASSTRTSGAYEQYF.

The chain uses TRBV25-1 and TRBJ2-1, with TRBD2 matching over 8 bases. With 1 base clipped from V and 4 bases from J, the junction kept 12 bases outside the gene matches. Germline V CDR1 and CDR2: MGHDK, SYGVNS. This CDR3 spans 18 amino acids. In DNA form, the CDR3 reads TGTGCCAGCAGTGAATCCCTGGGGAGCGGGGGACGGTACAATGAGCAGTTCTTC. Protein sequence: CASSESLGSGGRYNEQFF.

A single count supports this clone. This CDR3 is CASSSSRGTDTQYF. In DNA, the CDR3 is TGCGCCAGCAGCTCTAGTAGAGGCACAGATACGCAGTATTTT. This chain joins TRBV5-1 and TRBJ2-3; no firm D call. From germline, CDR1 is SGHRS and CDR2 YFSETQ. V was pared by 3 bases and J by 1 base, with 9 bases between. The CDR3 totals 14 residues.

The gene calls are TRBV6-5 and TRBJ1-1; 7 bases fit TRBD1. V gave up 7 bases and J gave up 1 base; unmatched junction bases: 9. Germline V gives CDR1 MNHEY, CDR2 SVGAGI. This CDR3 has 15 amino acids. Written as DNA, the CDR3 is TGTGCCAGCAACCGGGACAGATCAAAGAACACTGAAGCTTTCTTT. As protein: CASNRDRSKNTEAFF.

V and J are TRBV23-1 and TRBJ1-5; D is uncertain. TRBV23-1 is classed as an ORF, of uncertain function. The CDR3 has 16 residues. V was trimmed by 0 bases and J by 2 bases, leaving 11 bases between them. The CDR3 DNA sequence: TGCGCCAGCAGTCAATCCGAACAACAATGCAATCAGCCCCAGCATTTT. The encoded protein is CASSQSEQQCNQPQHF.